The T cell receptor beta chain described here comes from a study of human T cells and chemical hapten exposure. This clonotype was counted many times. Total RNA extraction was carried out from unfractionated whole blood. TCRdb ran MiXCR on the 5' RACE reads and lists one entry per CDR3 protein. The table has around 140,000 distinct CDR3 sequences, 4.1% seen once. V shed 0 bases and J shed 1 base, with 7 bases lying between them. CDR3 length: 14 amino acids. Germline lookup yields CDR1 SGHRS and CDR2 YFSETQ. This clonotype originated in a female donor in good health. The J gene is TRBJ1-1, the V gene TRBV5-1; D unclear. For the CDR3, the DNA is TGCGCCAGCAGCTTGGCCCCAGCGAACACTGAAGCTTTCTTT. Protein product: CASSLAPANTEAFF.